This T cell receptor beta chain was retrieved from a study of blood T cells in healthy people across ages. Study-level information: Capture via template switching afforded approximately one barcoded beta molecule per two T cells.

The authors ran a second PCR of 7 to 11 cycles using a sample-barcoded 5' primer and a J-beta primer mix. Through a template-switch adaptor with 12 random nucleotides, each cDNA molecule received a tag. TCRdb recomputed calls from the 5' RACE reads with MiXCR, one row per CDR3 protein. The table has over 600,000 distinct CDR3 sequences, more than 35% seen once; the top ten hold over 15%. The CDR3 has 14 amino acids. V dropped 8 bases and J dropped 6 bases, with 19 bases sitting between them. Per germline, CDR1 SGHTA and CDR2 FQGNSA. The sequence derives from a man at least 80 years old in good health. V is TRBV7-2 and J is TRBJ2-5; D is undetermined. Sequencing was done on a sample of blood. Written as DNA, the CDR3 is TGTGCCAGCGCCCAGACATTTTCAAAGAAGACCCAGTACTTC. This translates into CASAQTFSKKTQYF.